The 30 T cell receptor beta chains below were found in one sample sequenced in a study of immune evolution from preneoplasia to lung adenocarcinoma (dated by TCRdb to about 2021). Library preparation employed the immunoSEQ multiplex PCR assay. The immuneACCESS repertoire file appears here via TCRdb, limited to in-frame rearrangements. These files lack a portion of the clones; in checked studies, under half of the deficit traces to unresolved V genes, and the cause of the others is not known. The sample table shows roughly 6,300 clones, and around four fifths are seen once. 2.5% to 3% of the sample is taken by the ten largest. Sequencing used FFPE lung adenocarcinoma in situ tissue. The sample's cell subset or site label, decoded: preinvasive adenocarcinoma in situ (AIS). These receptors came from a donor at least 70 years old with lung adenocarcinoma.

This clone showed up just once. CDR3 sequence reads: CASSFWGNTEAFF. DNA for the CDR3: TGTGCCAGCAGCTTTTGGGGGAACACTGAAGCTTTCTTT. The chain uses TRBV5-6 and TRBJ1-1; D uncertain. Germline values: CDR1 SGHDT, CDR2 YYEEEE. The ends were cut back, 2 bases at V and 1 base at J, with 6 bases in the middle. The CDR3 is made up of 13 amino acids.

This sequence joins TRBV7-9 and TRBJ2-2; no firm D call. Germline loops: CDR1 SEHNR, CDR2 FQNEAQ (reference sequence). This CDR3 comprises 14 residues. The V end lost 1 base, the J end lost 5 bases, and 8 bases lay between the germline ends. The CDR3 loop reads CASSLVGATGELFF. The CDR3 nucleotides are TGTGCCAGCAGCTTAGTTGGCGCTACCGGGGAGCTGTTTTTT.

The chain employs TRBV14 and TRBJ1-1; maybe TRBD1 (5 bases). Trimming removed 6 bases from V and 1 base from J, with 15 bases in between. This CDR3 is 15 amino acids long. The germline CDR1 and CDR2 sequences are SGHDN and FVKESK. The CDR3 reads CASRRMDTTNTEAFF. The CDR3 bases are TGTGCCAGCAGGCGAATGGACACTACGAACACTGAAGCTTTCTTT.

This chain connects TRBV4-1 to TRBJ2-3; the D is unclear. This CDR3 has 14 amino acids. Germline values: CDR1 MGHRA, CDR2 YSYEKL. The V end lost 0 bases, the J end lost 4 bases, and 8 bases lay between the germline ends. The CDR3 loop reads CASSQDYQADTQYF. CDR3 nucleotides: TGCGCCAGCAGCCAAGATTATCAAGCAGATACGCAGTATTTT.

A single count supports this clone. V is TRBV7-9 and J is TRBJ2-7, with D tentatively TRBD1 or TRBD2 (5 bases each). The CDR3 is 17 residues long. The germline V gene encodes CDR1 SEHNR and CDR2 FQNEAQ (reference sequence). Deletions cut 2 bases from V and 0 bases from J, with 17 bases between. CDR3 sequence (DNA): TGTGCCAGCAGCTTAACGGGGCTGGGGCCCACCTCCTACGAGCAGTACTTC. Protein product: CASSLTGLGPTSYEQYF.

V gene TRBV5-6 combines with J gene TRBJ1-2; no clear D. Deletions cut 0 bases from V and 8 bases from J, with 14 bases between. The CDR3 length is 14 residues. Per the germline V gene, CDR1 is SGHDT and CDR2 is YYEEEE. Here the CDR3 reads CASSLALESGGYTF. For the CDR3, the DNA is TGTGCCAGCAGCTTGGCATTAGAGTCAGGCGGCTACACCTTC.

The chain combines TRBV2 with TRBJ2-7; TRBD2 agrees at 10 bases. CDR1 and CDR2 (germline): SNHLY, FYNNEI. With 2 bases clipped from V and 0 bases from J, the junction kept 1 base outside the gene matches. The CDR3 loop spans 15 amino acids. CDR3 nucleotides: TGTGCCAGCAGTGAAAGCGGGAGGGGCTCCTACGAGCAGTACTTC. It specifies CASSESGRGSYEQYF.

The V gene is TRBV29-1, the J gene TRBJ2-5; no definite D call. Germline V gene data show CDR1 as SQVTM and CDR2 as ANQGSEA. The CDR3 runs to 10 residues. V lost 4 bases and J lost 6, with 6 bases in between. CDR3 in DNA: TGCAGCGTTGCCCTGCAGACCCAGTACTTC. This gives the protein CSVALQTQYF.

This sequence joins TRBV7-9 and TRBJ1-5; 7 nucleotides agree with TRBD1. J gave up 7 bases and V 5 bases, and 8 bases lay outside the gene matches. CDR3 length: 14 residues. Looked up from germline, CDR1 is SEHNR and CDR2 is FQNEAQ (reference sequence). The CDR3 loop is CASSATGLGQPQHF. CDR3 in DNA: TGTGCCAGCAGCGCGACAGGGTTGGGACAGCCCCAGCATTTT. The full variable domain, with the rest looked up from reference TRBV7-9 and TRBJ1-5, is DTGVSQNPRHKITKRGQNVTFRCDPISEHNRLYWYRQTLGQGPEFLTYFQNEAQLEKSRLLSDRFSAERPKGSFSTLEIQRTEQGDSAMYLCASSATGLGQPQHFGDGTRLSIL.

The V and J genes are TRBV9 and TRBJ2-1; 11 positions agree with TRBD2. Germline lookup yields CDR1 SGDLS and CDR2 YYNGEE. This CDR3 contains 20 residues. V gave up 0 bases and J gave up 2 bases; unmatched junction bases: 13. The CDR3 coding sequence is TGTGCCAGCAGCGTAGCCCTCGCCGGGACTAGCGGCGAGACCTACAATGAGCAGTTCTTC. Translation: CASSVALAGTSGETYNEQFF.

The V gene is TRBV19, the J gene TRBJ1-1; D is unresolved. Germline CDR1 is LNHDA and CDR2 is SQIVND (reference sequence). V lost 5 bases to trimming and J lost 0 bases, with 7 bases between them. The CDR3 has 13 amino acids. The CDR3 DNA reads as TGTGCCAGTAGTTTTGGGATGAACACTGAAGCTTTCTTT. Translation gives CASSFGMNTEAFF. Supplemented by reference TRBV19 and TRBJ1-1, the full variable domain reads DGGITQSPKYLFRKEGQNVTLSCEQNLNHDAMYWYRQDPGQGLRLIYYSQIVNDFQKGDIAEGYSVSREKKESFPLTVTSAQKNPTAFYLCASSFGMNTEAFFGQGTRLTVV.

The chain is built from TRBV9 and TRBJ2-1, with 9 positions matching TRBD2. V lost 1 base, J lost 7 bases, and 15 bases stayed unmatched. This CDR3 has 18 amino acids. Germline values: CDR1 SGDLS, CDR2 YYNGEE. The CDR3 loop reads CASSVSKREDLLGNEQFF. The CDR3 region has the DNA TGTGCCAGCAGCGTATCCAAGCGGGAGGACCTCCTCGGGAATGAGCAGTTCTTC.

The chain is built from TRBV5-6 and TRBJ2-7; 10 positions agree with TRBD2. Germline V CDR1 and CDR2: SGHDT, YYEEEE. The V and J ends lost 5 bases and 1 base, in that order; junction bases with no gene match: 6. The CDR3 contains 15 residues. The CDR3 DNA reads as TGTGCCAGCAGAGATAGCGGGAGGAGTTCCTACGAGCAGTACTTC. The encoded protein is CASRDSGRSSYEQYF.

V usage is TRBV30 and J usage is TRBJ2-3; 7 bases are shared with TRBD2. The junction had 4 bases not matched to a gene; V was cut back by 8 bases and J by 8 bases. CDR1 GTSNPN and CDR2 SVGIG come from the germline V gene (reference sequence). This CDR3 contains 10 residues. In DNA, the CDR3 is TGTGCCCAAGGGAGGGGTACGCAGTATTTT. Translating gives CAQGRGTQYF.

The chain employs TRBV7-9 and TRBJ1-1; no definite D call. The germline V and J ends were trimmed by 4 bases and 0 bases, with 9 bases remaining between them. The CDR3 consists of 14 residues. Germline-derived CDR1 and CDR2 are SEHNR and FQNEAQ (reference sequence). CDR3 bases: TGTGCCAGCAGCTCAGCCGGGCTGAACACTGAAGCTTTCTTT. Translation gives CASSSAGLNTEAFF.

This clone turned up a few times. The rearrangement joins TRBV7-3 to TRBJ2-1, with D unresolved. The germline V and J ends were trimmed by 5 bases and 7 bases, with 15 bases remaining between them. There are 14 residues in the CDR3. Per the germline V gene, CDR1 is SGHTA and CDR2 is FQGTGA. The CDR3 bases are TGTGCCAGCAGCCCCACAGCCCCGGATAATGAGCAGTTCTTC. Protein product: CASSPTAPDNEQFF.

CDR3 DNA sequence: TGTGCCAGCTCACCCGGGGCAGCCTCTGGAAACACCATATATTTT. Translation: CASSPGAASGNTIYF. The V gene is TRBV18, the J gene TRBJ1-3; D is possibly TRBD1 (5 bases). CDR1 and CDR2 (germline): KGHSH, LQKENI. This CDR3 is built from 15 residues. The V end was cut by 3 bases, the J end by 0 bases, with 9 bases between.

This clone was found once. This chain joins TRBV19 and TRBJ1-1, with D unresolved. Deletions cut 7 bases from V and 0 bases from J, with 15 bases between. The CDR3 contains 15 residues. The germline CDR1 and CDR2 sequences are LNHDA and SQIVND (reference sequence). DNA of the CDR3: TGTGCCAGTACAGGCGCTGCGAGGATGAACACTGAAGCTTTCTTT. Its translation: CASTGAARMNTEAFF.

This clone was counted a few times. The rearrangement uses TRBV30 and TRBJ1-1, with no clear D. Per germline, CDR1 GTSNPN and CDR2 SVGIG (reference sequence). V lost 7 bases to trimming and J lost 7 bases, with 22 bases between them. This CDR3 has 14 amino acids. The CDR3: CASLMPGRFSEAFF. DNA of the CDR3: TGTGCCTCCCTAATGCCAGGCAGATTTAGTGAAGCTTTCTTT.

This chain links TRBV30 with TRBJ1-3; no clear D gene. Between the trimmed V and J ends, which lost 0 bases and 4 bases, there was a span of 4 bases. Germline values: CDR1 GTSNPN, CDR2 SVGIG (reference sequence). The CDR3 consists of 12 residues. The CDR3 region is CAWSVGGNTIYF. The CDR3 region has the DNA TGTGCCTGGAGTGTTGGAGGAAACACCATATATTTT.

The rearrangement joins TRBV6-5 to TRBJ2-7, with 11 bases identical to TRBD1. Trimming at V came to 0 bases and at J to 6 bases, leaving 4 bases not matched to a gene. Looked up from germline, CDR1 is MNHEY and CDR2 is SVGAGI. The CDR3 consists of 15 residues. As DNA, the CDR3 is TGTGCCAGCAGTTACTCGTGGACAGGGGGCCTCGAGCAGTACTTC. It encodes CASSYSWTGGLEQYF.

The V and J genes are TRBV27 and TRBJ2-2, with TRBD1 as a possible D gene (6 bases). The CDR3 is made up of 16 amino acids. V was cut by 2 bases and J by 4 bases, with 14 bases left in between. Germline V gene sequence: CDR1 MNHEY, CDR2 SMNVEV (reference sequence). DNA for the CDR3: TGTGCCAGCAGTTTACGACCCCAGGGGCGCACCGGGGAGCTGTTTTTT. This sequence encodes CASSLRPQGRTGELFF.

V usage is TRBV5-4 and J usage is TRBJ2-2, with D unresolved. The CDR3 is made up of 13 amino acids. CDR1 SGHNT and CDR2 YYREEE come from the germline V gene (reference sequence). Trimming pared 4 bases from V and 5 bases from J, leaving 9 bases between. This CDR3 is CASSLKLTGELFF. The DNA for the CDR3 is TGTGCCAGCAGCCTAAAATTAACCGGGGAGCTGTTTTTT.

Note on this clone: One end of the junction varies from germline; a read error may be responsible. This CDR3 is CASSLAGVLNEQFF. CDR3 DNA: TGTGCCAGCAGCCTAGCGGGAGTTCTCAATGAGCAGTTCTTC. V is TRBV7-2 and J is TRBJ2-1; 10 bases align to TRBD2. The CDR3 length is 14 residues. Germline V CDR1 and CDR2: SGHTA, FQGNSA.

V usage is TRBV10-3 and J usage is TRBJ2-7; D may be TRBD2 (7 bases). The CDR3 is made up of 14 amino acids. Per the germline V gene, CDR1 is ENHRY and CDR2 is SYGVKD. V lost 4 bases and J lost 3, with 13 bases in between. CDR3 in amino acids: CAISGAGASYEQYF. DNA of the CDR3: TGTGCCATCAGTGGGGCGGGGGCGAGCTACGAGCAGTACTTC.

The chain couples TRBV19 to TRBJ2-6; D may be TRBD1 or TRBD2 (6 bases each). CDR3 length: 18 amino acids. Germline V CDR1 and CDR2: LNHDA, SQIVND (reference sequence). Trimming took off 5 bases at V and 0 bases at J, with 17 bases between the two ends. CDR3 in DNA: TGTGCCAGTAGTCCCCGGGTCGGGGGCCACTCTGGGGCCAACGTCCTGACTTTC. This encodes CASSPRVGGHSGANVLTF.

The chain couples TRBV11-3 to TRBJ2-3, with D perhaps matching TRBD2 (6 bases). This CDR3 has 13 residues. Trimming removed 6 bases at V and 4 bases at J, with 11 bases between. Germline assignment: CDR1 SGHNT and CDR2 YENEEA. The chain's CDR3 is CASRPSDADTQYF. CDR3 in DNA: TGTGCCAGCAGGCCTAGCGATGCAGATACGCAGTATTTT.

The chain carries TRBV10-1 and TRBJ2-1, with 14 nucleotides matching TRBD2. In germline, CDR1 is WNHNN, CDR2 SYGVQD (reference sequence). This CDR3 comprises 15 residues. With V trimmed by 6 bases and J by 8 bases, 6 bases remained unmatched. The chain's CDR3 is CASSQGLAGVYEQFF. Written as DNA, the CDR3 is TGCGCCAGCAGCCAGGGACTAGCGGGAGTGTATGAGCAGTTCTTC.

The chain links TRBV7-2 to TRBJ2-1, with 9 bases matching TRBD1. The junction had 8 bases not matched to a gene; V was cut back by 5 bases and J by 3 bases. The CDR3 has 16 residues. CDR1 is SGHTA and CDR2 is FQGNSA in the germline V gene. CDR3 loop: CASSPRQGGNYNEQFF. CDR3 nucleotides: TGTGCCAGCAGCCCGAGACAGGGGGGCAACTACAATGAGCAGTTCTTC.

The V call is TRBV6-4, the J call TRBJ2-2; the match to TRBD1 covers 9 bases. Trimming removed 5 bases from V and 5 bases from J; junction bases left unmatched: 6. Germline values: CDR1 MRHNA, CDR2 SNTAGT. There are 15 residues in the CDR3. CDR3 in DNA: TGTGCCAGCAGTCCCGGGGACAGGGAAACCGGGGAGCTGTTTTTT. It codes for CASSPGDRETGELFF.